These 23 T cell receptor beta chains were sequenced from one sample in a study of T cells in Graves' hyperthyroidism and ophthalmopathy. From RNA transcripts, TCR beta CDR3 regions were amplified. With the HTBI primer set, the TCR CDR3 went through a first round of RT-PCR. TCRdb re-called the multiplex PCR reads with MiXCR, one entry per CDR3 protein. The top ten hold approximately 8% of the sample, which has around 450,000 distinct CDR3 sequences, about 15% seen once. Material: blood. The source of these receptors is a woman aged 18-29 years with Graves' hyperthyroidism.

Regarding this clonotype: This sequence may be a read error, since a much larger clone differs from it by one base. The chain joins TRBV19 to TRBJ2-5; D possibly corresponds to TRBD2 (5 bases). The germline gives CDR1 LNHDA, CDR2 SQIVND (reference sequence). V was cut by 4 bases and J by 0 bases, with 12 bases left in between. The CDR3 length is 15 residues. CDR3 sequence reads: CASSTGILYQETQYF. CDR3 bases: TGTGCCAGTAGTACCGGGATACTGTACCAAGAGACCCAGTACTTC.

This clonotype was detected a few times. A much larger clone sits a single nucleotide away, making a read error possible. The rearrangement uses TRBV12-3 or TRBV12-4 and TRBJ1-2; no definite D call. Trimming stripped 3 bases from V and 6 bases from J, with 20 bases between. This CDR3 has 16 residues. CDR3 loop: CASSFMLSLPQDGYTF. The CDR3 DNA reads TGTGCCAGCAGTTTTATGTTGTCCCTACCCCAAGATGGCTACACCTTC.

This clonotype was found many times. The chain has TRBV11-3 and TRBJ1-2; 7 nucleotides agree with TRBD1. Germline V gene data show CDR1 as SGHNT and CDR2 as YENEEA. The CDR3 is made up of 18 amino acids. With V trimmed by 4 bases and J by 3 bases, 17 bases remained unmatched. CDR3 nucleotides: TGTGCCAGCAGCTCCCGTTTGGGAGAGGGGGCGTTGGACTATGGCTACACCTTC. This encodes CASSSRLGEGALDYGYTF.

This clonotype was recorded many times. The V gene is TRBV11-3, the J gene TRBJ1-1; D ambiguous. Germline assignment: CDR1 SGHNT and CDR2 YENEEA. The CDR3 loop spans 14 amino acids. Trimming left V 4 bases short and J 2 bases short, with 11 bases between. The CDR3 region has the DNA TGTGCCAGCAGCTCCGGGGTTCCCAACACTGAAGCTTTCTTT. As protein: CASSSGVPNTEAFF.

There are many counts of this clonotype. The V and J genes are TRBV27 and TRBJ1-5; no reliable D call. Germline CDR1 MNHEY, CDR2 SMNVEV (reference sequence). This CDR3 spans 16 amino acids. Trimming stripped 2 bases from V and 4 bases from J, with 15 bases between. CDR3 protein: CASSLIGGFGNQPQHF. DNA for the CDR3: TGTGCCAGCAGTTTAATCGGAGGGTTCGGGAATCAGCCCCAGCATTTT.

This clonotype was seen ten or more times. The chain uses TRBV29-1 and TRBJ2-7; 8 bases align to TRBD1. Germline CDR1 is SQVTM and CDR2 is ANQGSEA. The CDR3 covers 13 residues. V trimming: 6 bases; J trimming: 5 bases; junction bases outside the gene matches: 9. The CDR3 nucleotides read TGCAGCGTGCGACAGGGGCTGTTGGACGAGCAGTACTTC. It translates to CSVRQGLLDEQYF.

This clonotype was seen at least ten times. This chain uses TRBV28 with TRBJ1-2; a weak D match, TRBD1 (6 bases). Trimming removed 6 bases at V and 5 bases at J, with 10 bases between. This CDR3 contains 12 residues. Looked up from germline, CDR1 is MDHEN and CDR2 is SYDVKM. The CDR3 protein is CASRLRGYGYTF. CDR3 DNA sequence: TGTGCCAGCAGGCTAAGGGGGTATGGCTACACCTTC.

V is TRBV9 and J is TRBJ2-3, with a tentative D call TRBD1 (5 bases). This CDR3 is built from 14 residues. The V end was cut by 4 bases, the J end by 2 bases, with 11 bases between. Germline assignment: CDR1 SGDLS and CDR2 YYNGEE. The chain's CDR3 is CASSPRQTTDTQYF. The DNA of the CDR3 is TGTGCCAGCAGCCCAAGACAGACCACAGATACGCAGTATTTT.

About this clonotype: This may be a read error: a much more frequent sequence differs by one nucleotide. This sequence joins TRBV10-3 and TRBJ2-5, with 10 bases fitting TRBD2. This CDR3 spans 15 amino acids. In germline, CDR1 is ENHRY, CDR2 SYGVKD. Germline trimming cut 6 bases from V and 3 bases from J; bases unmatched to any gene: 7. The CDR3 DNA reads TGTGCCATCAGAGTATCAGGGACTAGCGAAGAGACCCAGTACTTC. Amino acids: CAIRVSGTSEETQYF.

Many counts were recorded for this clonotype. The genes are TRBV12-3 or TRBV12-4 and TRBJ1-4; 7 bases agree with TRBD1. Trimming cost V 6 bases and J 4 bases; bases outside gene matches: 2. The CDR3 length is 13 residues. The CDR3 here is CASRGTVNEKLFF. The CDR3 DNA is TGTGCCAGCAGGGGGACAGTTAATGAAAAACTGTTTTTT.

This clonotype was observed a handful of times. This sequence joins TRBV10-3 and TRBJ2-3; 11 bases agree with TRBD2. From germline, CDR1 is ENHRY and CDR2 SYGVKD. The CDR3 totals 16 residues. With 4 bases clipped from V and 2 bases from J, the junction kept 5 bases outside the gene matches. The DNA of the CDR3 is TGTGCCATCAGTGGACGGGGACTAGCGGACACAGATACGCAGTATTTT. Its translation: CAISGRGLADTDTQYF.

The V gene is TRBV29-1, the J gene TRBJ1-2; TRBD1 matches 7 bases. Unmatched junction bases numbered 7, after V lost 1 base and J lost 8 bases. Germline loops: CDR1 SQVTM, CDR2 ANQGSEA. This CDR3 region has 13 residues. The CDR3 DNA sequence: TGCAGCGTTGAAGTTGAGACAGGGTGGGGCTACACCTTC. Protein product: CSVEVETGWGYTF.

The chain combines TRBV7-9 with TRBJ1-2, with D possibly matching TRBD1 (6 bases). Germline V gene sequence: CDR1 SEHNR, CDR2 FQNEAQ (reference sequence). The CDR3 has 14 residues. Trimming left V 4 bases short and J 4 bases short, with 13 bases between. CDR3 sequence reads: CASSSGRGRYGYTF. The DNA of the CDR3 is TGTGCCAGCAGCTCCGGTCGGGGGCGCTATGGCTACACCTTC.

At least ten counts were recorded for this clonotype. V and J are TRBV20-1 and TRBJ2-1; tentative D call: TRBD2 (6 bases). This CDR3 has 14 residues. V lost 3 bases to trimming and J lost 7 bases, with 16 bases between them. Looked up from germline, CDR1 is DFQATT and CDR2 is SNEGSKA (reference sequence). The CDR3 DNA reads as TGCAGTGCTAGCAGGCAGGGAGGATGGAATGAGCAGTTCTTC. Its protein is CSASRQGGWNEQFF.

This clonotype appeared many times. The chain couples TRBV27 to TRBJ2-1, with 7 bases lining up with TRBD2. V lost 2 bases and J lost 10; bases outside the gene matches: 11. In germline, CDR1 is MNHEY, CDR2 SMNVEV (reference sequence). CDR3 size: 15 residues. CDR3: CASSLLGGSRQEQFF. For the CDR3, the DNA is TGTGCCAGCAGTTTACTGGGCGGGAGTCGGCAGGAGCAGTTCTTC.

In its sample, this clonotype was seen a few times. Here the CDR3 reads CSARSGEVSGGASETQYF. CDR3 nucleotide sequence: TGCAGTGCTAGATCAGGGGAGGTGAGCGGGGGGGCCTCGGAGACCCAGTACTTC. The V gene is TRBV20-1, the J gene TRBJ2-5; 10 bases are shared with TRBD2. The CDR3 sequence is 18 residues long. The ends lost 2 bases at V and 5 bases at J; junction bases unmatched: 17. The germline gives CDR1 DFQATT, CDR2 SNEGSKA (reference sequence).

This clonotype showed up many times. V is TRBV7-9 and J is TRBJ2-5; D is uncertain. CDR3 size: 17 residues. Germline V gene sequence: CDR1 SEHNR, CDR2 FQNEAQ (reference sequence). Trimming left V 2 bases short and J 5 bases short, with 21 bases between. CDR3 protein: CASSLYPPTVPAETQYF. CDR3 nucleotide sequence: TGTGCCAGCAGCTTATATCCCCCCACTGTTCCGGCCGAGACCCAGTACTTC.

This clonotype showed up many times. This rearrangement joins TRBV7-3 to TRBJ2-3; 11 positions agree with TRBD2. The CDR3 totals 15 residues. Germline V gene lookup returns CDR1 SGHTA and CDR2 FQGTGA. V shed 1 base and J 6 bases; nucleotides not matched to a gene: 3. CDR3: CASSLNVAGGDTQYF. CDR3 bases: TGTGCCAGCAGCTTAAATGTAGCGGGAGGGGATACGCAGTATTTT.

This clonotype came up a few times. The rearrangement joins TRBV19 to TRBJ2-1; 11 bases are shared with TRBD2. Germline V gives CDR1 LNHDA, CDR2 SQIVND (reference sequence). The CDR3 consists of 16 residues. The V gene end was trimmed by 7 bases and the J gene end by 8 bases; junction bases not matched to a gene: 13. The CDR3 DNA sequence: TGTGCCAGTATCGGGACTAGCGGTAAATGGGGAGATGAGCAGTTCTTC. Protein: CASIGTSGKWGDEQFF.

Ten or more counts support this clonotype. The rearrangement links TRBV30 to TRBJ2-3, with D unresolved. Germline V gene data show CDR1 as GTSNPN and CDR2 as SVGIG (reference sequence). V was pared by 2 bases and J by 4 bases, with 7 bases between. This CDR3 region has 12 residues. DNA for the CDR3: TGTGCCTGGAGTTCTCTTGCAGATACGCAGTATTTT. Amino acids: CAWSSLADTQYF.

This clonotype has at least ten counts. The genes are TRBV2 and TRBJ2-1, with TRBD1 matching over 7 bases. Germline V gives CDR1 SNHLY, CDR2 FYNNEI. The J segment lost 2 bases and the V segment lost 6 bases, leaving 10 bases of the junction unmatched. The CDR3 covers 16 residues. CDR3 loop: CASSRGQVLAYNEQFF. The CDR3 DNA reads as TGTGCCAGCAGCCGTGGACAGGTCTTAGCCTACAATGAGCAGTTCTTC.

This clonotype was seen at least ten times. The chain employs TRBV18 and TRBJ2-5; either TRBD1 or TRBD2 may fit D (6 bases each). CDR1 and CDR2 from the germline V gene are KGHSH and LQKENI. CDR3 length equals 15 residues. V gave up 0 bases and J gave up 5 bases, with 13 bases separating them. CDR3 bases: TGTGCCAGCTCACCACCGTTCGGAGGGGGGGAGACCCAGTACTTC. The encoded protein is CASSPPFGGGETQYF.

This clonotype was observed a single time. The genes are TRBV28 and TRBJ2-7; no firm D call. There are 16 residues in the CDR3. Germline CDR1 is MDHEN and CDR2 is SYDVKM. Trimming stripped 2 bases from V and 3 bases from J, with 17 bases between. CDR3 residues: CASSLPPVGIGYEQYF. The CDR3 DNA follows: TGTGCCAGCAGTTTACCCCCAGTTGGTATTGGCTACGAGCAGTACTTC.